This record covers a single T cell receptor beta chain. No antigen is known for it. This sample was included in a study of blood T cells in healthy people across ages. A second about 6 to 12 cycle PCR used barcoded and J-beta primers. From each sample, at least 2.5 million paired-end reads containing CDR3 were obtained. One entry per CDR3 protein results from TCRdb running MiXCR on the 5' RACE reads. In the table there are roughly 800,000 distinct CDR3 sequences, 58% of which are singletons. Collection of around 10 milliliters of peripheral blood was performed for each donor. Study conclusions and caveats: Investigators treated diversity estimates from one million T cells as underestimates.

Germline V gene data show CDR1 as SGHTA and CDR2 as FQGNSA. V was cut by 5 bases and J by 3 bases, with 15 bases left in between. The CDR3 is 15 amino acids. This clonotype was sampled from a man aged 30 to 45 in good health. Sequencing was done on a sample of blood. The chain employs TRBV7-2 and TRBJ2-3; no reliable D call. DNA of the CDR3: TGTGCCAGCAGCCCCACCGTTTCAGAAACAGATACGCAGTATTTT. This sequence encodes CASSPTVSETDTQYF.